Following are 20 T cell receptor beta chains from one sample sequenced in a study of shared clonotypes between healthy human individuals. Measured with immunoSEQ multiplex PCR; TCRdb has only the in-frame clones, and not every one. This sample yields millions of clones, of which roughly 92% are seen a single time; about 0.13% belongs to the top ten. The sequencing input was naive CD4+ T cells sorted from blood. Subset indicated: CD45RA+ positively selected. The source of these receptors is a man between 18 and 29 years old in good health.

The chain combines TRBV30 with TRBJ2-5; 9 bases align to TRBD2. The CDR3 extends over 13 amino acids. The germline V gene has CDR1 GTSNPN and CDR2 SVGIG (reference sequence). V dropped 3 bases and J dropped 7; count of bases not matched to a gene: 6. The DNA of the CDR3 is TGTGCCTGGAGGGGGCTAGCGGGAATGACCCAGTACTTC. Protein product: CAWRGLAGMTQYF.

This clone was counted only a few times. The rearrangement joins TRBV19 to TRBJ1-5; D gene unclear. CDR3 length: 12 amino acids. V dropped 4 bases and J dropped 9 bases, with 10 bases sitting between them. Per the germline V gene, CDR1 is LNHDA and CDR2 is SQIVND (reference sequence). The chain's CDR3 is CASSSQTRPQHF. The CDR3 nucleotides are TGTGCCAGTAGTAGCCAGACAAGGCCCCAGCATTTT.

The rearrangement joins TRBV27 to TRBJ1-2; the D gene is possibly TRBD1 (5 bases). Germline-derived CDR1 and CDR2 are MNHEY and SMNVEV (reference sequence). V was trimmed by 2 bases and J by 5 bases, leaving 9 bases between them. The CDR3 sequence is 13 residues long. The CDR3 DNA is TGTGCCAGCAGTTTACAGGGAAAGTATGGCTACACCTTC. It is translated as CASSLQGKYGYTF.

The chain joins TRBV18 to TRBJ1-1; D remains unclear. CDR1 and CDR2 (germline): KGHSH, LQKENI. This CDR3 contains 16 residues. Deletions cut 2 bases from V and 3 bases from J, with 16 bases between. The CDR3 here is CASSPRRGKLDTEAFF. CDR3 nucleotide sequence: TGTGCCAGCTCACCAAGGAGAGGAAAGCTCGACACTGAAGCTTTCTTT.

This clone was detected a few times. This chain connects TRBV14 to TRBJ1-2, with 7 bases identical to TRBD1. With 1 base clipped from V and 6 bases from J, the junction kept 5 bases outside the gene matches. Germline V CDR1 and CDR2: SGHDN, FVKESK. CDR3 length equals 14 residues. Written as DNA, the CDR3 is TGTGCCAGCAGCCAAGGAATCAGGGGGAATGGCTACACCTTC. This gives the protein CASSQGIRGNGYTF.

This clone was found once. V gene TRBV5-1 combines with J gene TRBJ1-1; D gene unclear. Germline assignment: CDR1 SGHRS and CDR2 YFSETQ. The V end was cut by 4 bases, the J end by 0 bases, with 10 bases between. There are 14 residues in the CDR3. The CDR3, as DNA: TGCGCCAGCAGCCCGGGGTCGTTGAACACTGAAGCTTTCTTT. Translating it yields CASSPGSLNTEAFF.

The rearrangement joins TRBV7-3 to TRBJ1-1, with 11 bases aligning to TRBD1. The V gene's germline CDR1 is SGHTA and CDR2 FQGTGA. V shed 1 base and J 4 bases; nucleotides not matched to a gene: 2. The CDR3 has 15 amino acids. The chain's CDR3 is CASSLKGTGGTEAFF. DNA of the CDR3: TGTGCCAGCAGCTTAAAGGGGACAGGGGGCACTGAAGCTTTCTTT.

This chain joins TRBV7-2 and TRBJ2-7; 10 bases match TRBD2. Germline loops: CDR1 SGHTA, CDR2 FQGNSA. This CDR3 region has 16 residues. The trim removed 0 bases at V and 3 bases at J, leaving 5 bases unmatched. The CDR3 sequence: CASSLASGRANYEQYF. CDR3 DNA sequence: TGTGCCAGCAGCTTAGCAAGCGGGAGGGCTAACTACGAGCAGTACTTC.

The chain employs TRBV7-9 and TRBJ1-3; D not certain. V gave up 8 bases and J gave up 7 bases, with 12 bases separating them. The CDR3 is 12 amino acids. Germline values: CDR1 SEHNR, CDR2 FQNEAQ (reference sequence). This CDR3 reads CASSPGTNTIYF. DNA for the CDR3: TGTGCCAGCTCCCCTGGAACGAACACCATATATTTT.

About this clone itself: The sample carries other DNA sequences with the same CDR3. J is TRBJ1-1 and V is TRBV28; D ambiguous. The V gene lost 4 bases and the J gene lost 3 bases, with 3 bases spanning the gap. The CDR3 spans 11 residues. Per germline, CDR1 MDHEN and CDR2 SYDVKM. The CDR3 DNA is TGTGCCAGCAGTTCATACACTGAAGCTTTCTTT. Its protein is CASSSYTEAFF. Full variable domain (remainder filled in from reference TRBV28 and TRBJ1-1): DVKVTQSSRYLVKRTGEKVFLECVQDMDHENMFWYRQDPGLGLRLIYFSYDVKMKEKGDIPEGYSVSREKKERFSLILESASTNQTSMYLCASSSYTEAFFGQGTRLTVV.

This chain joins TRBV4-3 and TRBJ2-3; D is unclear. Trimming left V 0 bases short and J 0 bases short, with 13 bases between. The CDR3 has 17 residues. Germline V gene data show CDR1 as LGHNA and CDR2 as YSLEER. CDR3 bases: TGCGCCAGCAGCCAAGATACCCCAAACTTTAGCACAGATACGCAGTATTTT. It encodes CASSQDTPNFSTDTQYF.

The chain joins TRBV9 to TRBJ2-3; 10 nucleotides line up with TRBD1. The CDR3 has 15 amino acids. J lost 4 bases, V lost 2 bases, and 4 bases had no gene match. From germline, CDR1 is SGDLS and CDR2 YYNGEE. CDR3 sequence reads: CASSVRQGASDTQYF. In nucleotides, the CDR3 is TGTGCCAGCAGCGTGAGACAGGGGGCCTCAGATACGCAGTATTTT.

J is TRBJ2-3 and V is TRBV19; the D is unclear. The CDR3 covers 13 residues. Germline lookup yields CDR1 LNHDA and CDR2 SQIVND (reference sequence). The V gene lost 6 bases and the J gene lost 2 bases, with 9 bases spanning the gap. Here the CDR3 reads CASRMVNTDTQYF. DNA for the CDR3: TGTGCCAGTAGAATGGTTAACACAGATACGCAGTATTTT.

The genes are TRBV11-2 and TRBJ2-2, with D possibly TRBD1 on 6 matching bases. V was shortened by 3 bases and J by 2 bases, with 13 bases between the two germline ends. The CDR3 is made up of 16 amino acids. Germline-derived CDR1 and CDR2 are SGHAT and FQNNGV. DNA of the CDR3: TGTGCCAGCAGCTTCCAGGGGCTTGATAACACCGGGGAGCTGTTTTTT. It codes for CASSFQGLDNTGELFF. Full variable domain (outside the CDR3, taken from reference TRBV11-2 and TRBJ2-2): EAGVAQSPRYKIIEKRQSVAFWCNPISGHATLYWYQQILGQGPKLLIQFQNNGVVDDSQLPKDRFSAERLKGVDSTLKIQPAKLEDSAVYLCASSFQGLDNTGELFFGEGSRLTVL.

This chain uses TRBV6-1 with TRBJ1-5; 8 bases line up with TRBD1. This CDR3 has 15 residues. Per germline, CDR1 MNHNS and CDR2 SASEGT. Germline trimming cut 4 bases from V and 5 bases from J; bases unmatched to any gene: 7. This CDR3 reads CASSVVTGAYQPQHF. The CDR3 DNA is TGTGCCAGCAGTGTAGTGACAGGGGCCTATCAGCCCCAGCATTTT.

The CDR3 loop is CASSRRAGSNYGYTF. For the CDR3, the DNA is TGTGCCAGTAGTAGACGTGCGGGGTCTAACTATGGCTACACCTTC. The chain is built from TRBV19 and TRBJ1-2, with D hard to call. The CDR3 is 15 amino acids. Germline CDR1 LNHDA, CDR2 SQIVND (reference sequence). V shed 4 bases and J shed 0 bases, with 12 bases lying between them.

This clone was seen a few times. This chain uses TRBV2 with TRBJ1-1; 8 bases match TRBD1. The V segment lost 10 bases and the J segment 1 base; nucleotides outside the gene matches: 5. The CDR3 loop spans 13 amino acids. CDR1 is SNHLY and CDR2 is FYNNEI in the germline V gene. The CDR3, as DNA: TGTGCCACTCGAGACAGGGGGAACACTGAAGCTTTCTTT. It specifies CATRDRGNTEAFF.

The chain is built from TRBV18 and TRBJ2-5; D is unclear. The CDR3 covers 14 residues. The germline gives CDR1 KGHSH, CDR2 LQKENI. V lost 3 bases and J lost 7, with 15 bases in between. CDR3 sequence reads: CASSPPTAVRTQYF. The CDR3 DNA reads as TGTGCCAGCTCACCCCCTACTGCGGTCAGGACCCAGTACTTC. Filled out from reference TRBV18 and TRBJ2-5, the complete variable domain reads NAGVMQNPRHLVRRRGQEARLRCSPMKGHSHVYWYRQLPEEGLKFMVYLQKENIIDESGMPKERFSAEFPKEGPSILRIQQVVRGDSAAYFCASSPPTAVRTQYFGPGTRLLVL.

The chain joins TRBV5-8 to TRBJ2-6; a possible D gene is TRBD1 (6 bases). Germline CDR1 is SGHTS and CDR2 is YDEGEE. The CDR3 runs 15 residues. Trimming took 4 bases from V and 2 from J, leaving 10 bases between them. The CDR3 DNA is TGTGCCAGCAGCCCTACAGGGACTGGGGCCAACGTCCTGACTTTC. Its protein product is CASSPTGTGANVLTF.

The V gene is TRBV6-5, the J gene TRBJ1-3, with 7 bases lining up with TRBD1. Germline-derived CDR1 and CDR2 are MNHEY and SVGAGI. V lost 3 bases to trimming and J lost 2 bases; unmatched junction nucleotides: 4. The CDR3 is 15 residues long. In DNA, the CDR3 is TGTGCCAGCAGTTATTCTGACAGGGCTGGAAACACCATATATTTT. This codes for CASSYSDRAGNTIYF.